This T cell receptor beta chain was recovered during a study of cytomegalovirus exposure and HLA in healthy donors. There are 15 residues in the CDR3. V lost 5 bases, J lost 8 bases, and 13 bases stayed unmatched. From germline, CDR1 is MDHEN and CDR2 SYDVKM. In nominal health when sampled, donors likely had unrecorded immune exposures nonetheless. Broader study findings: A cluster of highly shared sequence variants was likely a sequencing artifact.

The PCR used 60 Vbeta and 13 Jbeta primers. TCRdb keeps only in-frame clones here, not all; method: immunoSEQ multiplex PCR. The sample has roughly 130,000 clones; roughly 8.3% are singletons. This clone appeared a few times. Its specificity is unknown. The J gene is TRBJ2-3, the V gene TRBV28, with 7 nucleotides matching TRBD1. This TCR came from a man aged 40-49 years in good health and CMV-seronegative. Source material: PBMCs. The DNA for the CDR3 is TGTGCCAGCAGTCCTGGACAGGACTCGCATGGTACGCAGTATTTT. It encodes CASSPGQDSHGTQYF.